Sequencing of this T cell receptor (beta chain) was carried out in a study of blood T cell repertoires in COVID-19. The CDR3 is 14 residues long. V was clipped by 0 bases and J by 8 bases, with 14 bases between them. Germline V gene lookup returns CDR1 SGDLS and CDR2 YYNGEE. The sample holds many counts of this clone. Sequencing was performed with immunoSEQ multiplex PCR; in TCRdb, only in-frame clones are kept and a portion is missing. The table includes some 96,000 clones, roughly 87% detected once. The chain recombines TRBV9 with TRBJ1-2; D gene unclear. The sequenced material came from peripheral blood. The receptor was derived from a man aged 25-45 years in a cohort sampled during active COVID-19. DNA for the CDR3: TGTGCCAGCAGCGTAGGTCGGGGAAACGGAGGCTACACCTTC. Translated: CASSVGRGNGGYTF.